One and the same sample provided the 10 T cell receptor beta chains below, sequenced in a study of T cell changes during pregnancy in multiple sclerosis. Clones were sequenced by immunoSEQ multiplex PCR, and TCRdb holds only the in-frame ones, with some missing. The sample records about 44,000 clones, 92% being singletons. Specimen: CD4+ T cells from peripheral blood mononuclear cells, collected in the first trimester of pregnancy. The receptor source for this set is a female donor with multiple sclerosis, enrolled in a pregnancy study.

This chain links TRBV12-5 with TRBJ1-1; D unclear. This CDR3 contains 13 residues. CDR1 and CDR2 from the germline V gene are LGHNT and FRNRAP. The CDR3 DNA is TGTGTCACGTTGAATGAGGTTAAGACTGAAGCTTTCTTT. It yields the protein CVTLNEVKTEAFF.

The V and J genes are TRBV15 and TRBJ2-7; D call uncertain. This CDR3 spans 13 amino acids. V was clipped by 2 bases and J by 1 base, with 6 bases between them. In germline, CDR1 is LNHNV, CDR2 YYDKDF (reference sequence). CDR3 bases: TGTGCCACCAGCAGACAGACTTCCTACGAGCAGTACTTC. It encodes CATSRQTSYEQYF.

Points on this clone: The same CDR3 arises from other DNA sequences in this sample as well. The chain recombines TRBV5-6 with TRBJ2-1; a possible D gene is TRBD2 (6 bases). The CDR3 contains 14 residues. V was shortened by 2 bases and J by 3 bases, with 9 bases between the two germline ends. The germline V gene has CDR1 SGHDT and CDR2 YYEEEE. CDR3 DNA sequence: TGTGCCAGCAGCTTACTAGCTGTCTACAATGAGCAGTTCTTC. The encoded protein is CASSLLAVYNEQFF.

V is TRBV7-2 and J is TRBJ2-1; D may be TRBD2 (5 bases). CDR1 and CDR2 (germline): SGHTA, FQGNSA. Trimming cost V 1 base and J 8 bases, with 18 bases left between them. CDR3 size: 16 residues. The CDR3 DNA follows: TGTGCCAGCAGCTTAGGGGTACGGACTCCGGTTGATGAGCAGTTCTTC. Translated, it gives CASSLGVRTPVDEQFF.

The chain carries TRBV29-1 and TRBJ2-3; 13 bases align to TRBD2. Per germline, CDR1 SQVTM and CDR2 ANQGSEA. V gave up 8 bases and J gave up 4 bases; unmatched junction bases: 3. This CDR3 has 13 amino acids. The CDR3 protein is CSHTSGRADTQYF. CDR3 sequence (DNA): TGCAGCCATACTAGCGGGAGGGCAGATACGCAGTATTTT.

This chain joins TRBV2 and TRBJ2-7; no definite D call. CDR1 is SNHLY and CDR2 is FYNNEI in the germline V gene. Deletions cut 6 bases from V and 3 bases from J, with 15 bases between. The CDR3 is 14 residues long. This CDR3 reads CASRVSRVRYEQYF. Here the CDR3 DNA reads TGTGCCAGCAGGGTTTCCCGGGTCCGCTACGAGCAGTACTTC.

The genes are TRBV11-2 and TRBJ2-2; the match to TRBD2 covers 13 bases. CDR1 is SGHAT and CDR2 is FQNNGV in the germline V gene. The CDR3 extends over 16 amino acids. With V trimmed by 4 bases and J by 5 bases, 4 bases remained unmatched. The CDR3 DNA reads TGTGCCAGCAGCTCCCGACTAGCGGGAGGAACCGGGGAGCTGTTTTTT. Translating it yields CASSSRLAGGTGELFF.

This rearrangement joins TRBV15 to TRBJ2-5, with a weak D call TRBD2 (6 bases). This CDR3 comprises 13 residues. Germline V gives CDR1 LNHNV, CDR2 YYDKDF (reference sequence). Trimming stripped 5 bases from V and 5 bases from J, with 12 bases between. The CDR3 is CATSLGRSETQYF. The CDR3, as DNA: TGTGCCACCAGCCTCGGGAGATCTGAGACCCAGTACTTC.

This clone was detected once. The chain has TRBV5-4 and TRBJ2-5; D is ambiguous. CDR3 size: 14 residues. The germline V gene has CDR1 SGHNT and CDR2 YYREEE (reference sequence). Trimming shortened V by 3 bases and J by 2 bases, and 11 bases separated the two germline ends. CDR3 in DNA: TGTGCCAGCAGCTCAGGCGCCAGACAAGAGACCCAGTACTTC. Protein sequence: CASSSGARQETQYF.

This clone was detected only once. CDR3: CAGTLSSTDTQYF. The CDR3 region has the DNA TGTGCCGGGACACTTTCTAGCACAGATACGCAGTATTTT. This chain joins TRBV2 and TRBJ2-3; D might be TRBD1 (6 bases). V was trimmed by 11 bases and J by 0 bases, leaving 12 bases between them. This CDR3 has 13 residues. Germline-derived CDR1 and CDR2 are SNHLY and FYNNEI.